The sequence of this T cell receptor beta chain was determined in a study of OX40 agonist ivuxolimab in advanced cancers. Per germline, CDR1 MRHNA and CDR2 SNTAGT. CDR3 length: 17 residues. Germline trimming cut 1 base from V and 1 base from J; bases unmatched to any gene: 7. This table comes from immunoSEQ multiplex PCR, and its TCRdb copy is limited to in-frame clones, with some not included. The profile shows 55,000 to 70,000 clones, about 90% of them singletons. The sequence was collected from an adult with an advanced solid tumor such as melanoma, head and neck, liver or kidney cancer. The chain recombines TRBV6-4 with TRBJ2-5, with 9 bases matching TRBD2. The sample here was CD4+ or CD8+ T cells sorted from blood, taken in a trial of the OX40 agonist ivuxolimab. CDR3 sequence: CASSDLTRGRAQETQYF. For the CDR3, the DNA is TGTGCCAGCAGTGACTTAACTCGCGGGAGGGCCCAAGAGACCCAGTACTTC.